The rows below give T cell receptor beta chains drawn from one sample of a study of blood T cell repertoires in COVID-19. Profiling relied on immunoSEQ multiplex PCR, and the TCRdb table lists in-frame clones only, not all of them. The table has roughly 80,000 clones, around 83% seen once; the top ten hold over 15%. Material: peripheral blood. Every receptor here comes from a woman between 55 and 75 years old with acute or convalescent COVID-19. Both conserved end residues are part of each CDR3. D genes are given only for firm matches. Clone size is given for some rows only: seen once, a few or many times, or a class if the clone is expanded.

>NA|TRBV7-9|few|TRBJ1-1
TGTGCCAGCAGCTTATCAGCCTGGGGGGACGAAAACACTGAAGCTTTCTTT
CASSLSAWGDENTEAFF
>NA|TRBV7-9|NA|TRBJ1-6
TGTGCCAGCAGCCAGGAAAATTCACCCCTCCACTTT
CASSQENSPLHF
>NA|TRBV5-6|NA|TRBJ1-1
TGTGCCAGCACCCCGAAGGGAGGGTGGGTCACTGAAGCTTTCTTT
CASTPKGGWVTEAFF
>NA|TRBV9|NA|TRBJ1-2
TGTGCCAGCAGTATTACGGACAGAAGCCCTGAGTATGGCTACACCTTC
CASSITDRSPEYGYTF
>NA|TRBV5-1|NA|TRBJ2-7
TGCGCCAGCAGCTTCTCCCCCGACAGTACCTACGAGCAGTACTTC
CASSFSPDSTYEQYF
>TRBD2|TRBV6-5|NA|TRBJ2-5
TGTGCCAGCAGACCCGGGGGGGCCGGGGAGACCCAGTACTTC
CASRPGGAGETQYF
>TRBD1|TRBV7-9|NA|TRBJ1-1
TGTGCCAGCACCCTAGCGGGGACAGGCACTGAAGCTTTCTTT
CASTLAGTGTEAFF
>NA|TRBV30|NA|TRBJ2-4
TGTGCCTGGAGTCACCCAGACAGAGAAGCCAAAAACATTCAGTACTTC
CAWSHPDREAKNIQYF
>TRBD1|TRBV10-3|NA|TRBJ2-2
TGTGCCATCAGGAACACAGGGGATACCGGGGAGCTGTTTTTT
CAIRNTGDTGELFF
>NA|TRBV7-3|NA|TRBJ1-2
TGTGCCAGCAGCTCGACAGTCGGCTATGGCTACACCTTC
CASSSTVGYGYTF
>TRBD1|TRBV27|NA|TRBJ2-7
TGTGCCGGGACAGTTAGCTCCTACGAGCAGTACTTC
CAGTVSSYEQYF
>NA|TRBV3-1/TRBV3-2|NA|TRBJ2-7
TGTGCCAGCAGCCAAGTGGGGAGACTTGAGGGCGAGCAGTACTTC
CASSQVGRLEGEQYF
>NA|TRBV6-5|NA|TRBJ1-4
TGTGCCAGCAGCCGGGATCTCCATGAAAAACTGTTTTTT
CASSRDLHEKLFF
>TRBD1|TRBV2|NA|TRBJ2-3
TGTGCCAGCAGTAAGGACAGGGGCACAGATACGCAGTATTTT
CASSKDRGTDTQYF
>NA|TRBV4-1|NA|TRBJ2-1
TGCGCCAGCAGCCAACTCCCGGGTCTCACCTTCGGCAATGAGCAGTTCTTC
CASSQLPGLTFGNEQFF
>NA|TRBV2|NA|TRBJ1-2
TGTGCCAGCAGTGTTGACGGGAACTATGGCTACACCTTC
CASSVDGNYGYTF
>TRBD1|TRBV9|NA|TRBJ1-1
TGTGCCAGCAGCGGGAAGGACAGGGGTGCTTTCTTT
CASSGKDRGAFF
>NA|TRBV30|NA|TRBJ1-2
TGTGCTGAAGGGGCTAACTATGGCTACACCTTC
CAEGANYGYTF
>NA|TRBV7-9|NA|TRBJ2-5
TGTGCCAGCAGCACTACAGGGGGGGAAAAGACCCAGTACTTC
CASSTTGGEKTQYF
>TRBD1|TRBV6-4|NA|TRBJ1-5
TGTGCCAGCAGTACCAGACAGGGGGTACAGCCCCAGCATTTT
CASSTRQGVQPQHF
>NA|TRBV5-6|NA|TRBJ1-4
TGTGCCAGCAGCTGGGGCGGACAGCTTCTTAATGAAAAACTGTTTTTT
CASSWGGQLLNEKLFF
>NA|TRBV6-1|NA|TRBJ1-2
TGTGCCAGCAGTGAATGGGCTCCCTATGGCTACACCTTC
CASSEWAPYGYTF
>TRBD1|TRBV5-6|NA|TRBJ1-6
TGTGCCAGCAGCTTGGCCAGGGGGCGAAATTCACCCCTCCACTTT
CASSLARGRNSPLHF
>NA|TRBV27|NA|TRBJ1-1
TGTGCCAGCAGTTCCCGGAACAGGGCTGGAGGAGCTTTCTTT
CASSSRNRAGGAFF
>NA|TRBV29-1|NA|TRBJ2-2
TGCAGCGTGAGACAGTCCACCGGGGAGCTGTTTTTT
CSVRQSTGELFF
>TRBD2|TRBV2|NA|TRBJ2-7
TGTGCCAGCAGTGAGAGCGGGATTTACGAGCAGTACTTC
CASSESGIYEQYF
>TRBD2|TRBV20-1|NA|TRBJ2-1
TGCAGTGCTAGTGGACTAGCGGGAGTAGGGTCCTACAATGAGCAGTTCTTC
CSASGLAGVGSYNEQFF